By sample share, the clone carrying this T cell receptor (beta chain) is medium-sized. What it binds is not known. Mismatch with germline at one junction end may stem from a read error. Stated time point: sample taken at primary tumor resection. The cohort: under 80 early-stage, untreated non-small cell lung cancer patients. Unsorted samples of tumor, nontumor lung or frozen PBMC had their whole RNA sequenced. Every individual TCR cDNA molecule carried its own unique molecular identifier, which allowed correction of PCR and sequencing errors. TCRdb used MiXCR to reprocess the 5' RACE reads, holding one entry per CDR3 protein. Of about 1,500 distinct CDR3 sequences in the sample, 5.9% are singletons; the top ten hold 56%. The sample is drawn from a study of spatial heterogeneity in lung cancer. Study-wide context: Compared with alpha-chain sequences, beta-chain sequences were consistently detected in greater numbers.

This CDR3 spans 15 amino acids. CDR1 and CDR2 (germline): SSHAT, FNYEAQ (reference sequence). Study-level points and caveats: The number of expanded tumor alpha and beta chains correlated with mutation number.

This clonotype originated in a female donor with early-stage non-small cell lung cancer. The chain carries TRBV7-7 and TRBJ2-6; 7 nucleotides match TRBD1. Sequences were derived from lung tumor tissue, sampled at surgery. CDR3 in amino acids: CASSPGGSGANVLTF. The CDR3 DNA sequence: TGTGCTAGCAGCCCAGGGGGCTCTGGGGCCAACGTCCTGACTTTC.